This is a list of T cell receptor beta chains from one sample in a study of T cells in Graves' hyperthyroidism and ophthalmopathy. A single record per CDR3 protein comes from TCRdb applying MiXCR to the multiplex PCR reads. There are under 400,000 distinct CDR3 sequences in the sample; about 15% occur only once, and around 35% lies in the top ten. The specimen was blood. The receptors originated from a man between 25 and 39 years old with Graves' hyperthyroidism. Both conserved end residues are part of each CDR3. The D gene is left open where the match is weak. Size is omitted from some rows. Given values are once, few, many or a class for expanded clones.

few TRBD1 TRBJ2-7 TRBV20-1 TGCAGTGCTAGTTTTTATGGGACAGGGACCTACGAGCAGTACTTC CSASFYGTGTYEQYF
many NA TRBJ2-1 TRBV28 TGTGCCAGCAGCCAAGACAGGCCCCGTTACAATGAGCAGTTCTTC CASSQDRPRYNEQFF
NA NA TRBJ1-5 TRBV28 TGTGCCAGCAGCCGGGACAAGGCCATCAATCAGCCCCAGCATTTT CASSRDKAINQPQHF
few NA TRBJ1-2 TRBV28 TGTGCCAGCAGTTTACCGGGAGGCTATGGCTACACCTTC CASSLPGGYGYTF
many TRBD2 TRBJ2-7 TRBV6-1 TGTGCCAGCAGTGAAAGACTAGCGGGAGTCATCGAGCAGTACTTC CASSERLAGVIEQYF
many TRBD1 TRBJ2-7 TRBV7-9 TGTGCCAGCAGCCCCCAACAGGGGTACGAGCAGTACTTC CASSPQQGYEQYF
few TRBD2 TRBJ2-1 TRBV12-3/TRBV12-4 TGTGCCAGCAGCCGGAATAGCGGGAGTGTTTATGAGCAGTTCTTC CASSRNSGSVYEQFF
many TRBD1 TRBJ1-1 TRBV5-1 TGCGCCAGCAGCTTCGGACAGGCATACATGAACACTGAAGCTTTCTTT CASSFGQAYMNTEAFF
NA TRBD1 TRBJ2-3 TRBV6-2/TRBV6-3 TGTGCCAGCAGTTACTCTCCAGGGGGCCCGGATACGCAGTATTTT CASSYSPGGPDTQYF
many TRBD2 TRBJ2-3 TRBV18 TGTGCCAGCTCACCACCTCGACTAGCAGGCACAGATACGCAGTATTTT CASSPPRLAGTDTQYF
many NA TRBJ1-2 TRBV5-6 TGTGCCAGCCTTTTTCTGATCATGCTTGTGGACTATGGCTACACCTTC CASLFLIMLVDYGYTF
many TRBD1 TRBJ1-4 TRBV18 TGTGCCAGCTCCCATGCCGGGACAGCTAATGAAAAACTGTTTTTT CASSHAGTANEKLFF
many NA TRBJ2-3 TRBV20-1 TGCAGTGCTAGAGCGGGACGCACAGATACGCAGTATTTT CSARAGRTDTQYF
many NA TRBJ2-5 TRBV28 TGTGCCAGCAGCACCAACCAAGAGACCCAGTACTTC CASSTNQETQYF
many NA TRBJ1-5 TRBV28 TGTGCCAGCAGTCCCACGGGGGCGGGGGATCAGCCCCAGCATTTT CASSPTGAGDQPQHF
many TRBD1 TRBJ1-5 TRBV28 TGTGCCAGCAGTCTACTACCGGGACAGATAAATCAGCCCCAGCATTTT CASSLLPGQINQPQHF
many NA TRBJ1-4 TRBV7-6 TGTGCCAGCAGCATGAGTACCAGGGTACCGAAAGAAAAACTGTTTTTT CASSMSTRVPKEKLFF
NA NA TRBJ2-1 TRBV9 TGTGCCAGCAGCGTAGCAAGCTCCTACAATGAGCAGTTCTTC CASSVASSYNEQFF
many NA TRBJ2-7 TRBV5-1 TGCGCCAGCAGCTTGTCAGCGGTCGCCTACGAGCAGTACTTC CASSLSAVAYEQYF
many NA TRBJ1-1 TRBV20-1 TGCAGTGCTGGGAGAAGGGCCGTTAATGGGCCTGAAGCTTTCTTT CSAGRRAVNGPEAFF
many TRBD1 TRBJ2-7 TRBV12-3/TRBV12-4 TGTGCCAGCAGACCGAACACAGGGGGCTACGAGCAGTACTTC CASRPNTGGYEQYF
NA NA TRBJ2-7 TRBV30 TGTGCCTGGAGTGTTAACCGCCGCTACGAGCAGTACTTC CAWSVNRRYEQYF
many NA TRBJ2-7 TRBV5-1 TGCGCCAGCAGCTCGGACAGAGGACGTGACGAGCAGTACTTC CASSSDRGRDEQYF
many NA TRBJ2-3 TRBV2 TGTGCCAGCAGTGAGGCCAGATACACAGATACGCAGTATTTT CASSEARYTDTQYF
many NA TRBJ2-4 TRBV27 TGTGCCAGCAGTTTATGGGGGCACAAAAACATTCAGTACTTC CASSLWGHKNIQYF
NA NA TRBJ2-7 TRBV28 TGTGCCAGCAGTCCTCCGGAACAGAACCCTTACGAGCAGTACTTC CASSPPEQNPYEQYF
NA NA TRBJ2-1 TRBV7-9 TGTGCCAGCAGCCACACAGACTACAATGAGCAGTTCTTC CASSHTDYNEQFF
few NA TRBJ1-3 TRBV4-1 TGCGCCAGCAGCCTCCGAACCGGAAACACCATATATTTT CASSLRTGNTIYF
many NA TRBJ1-1 TRBV2 TGTGCCAGCACCCGGGACATCGAGAACACTGAAGCTTTCTTT CASTRDIENTEAFF
many NA TRBJ2-5 TRBV2 TGTGCCAGCAGTACGCCGACAGACCCGCAAGAGACCCAGTACTTC CASSTPTDPQETQYF
many NA TRBJ2-5 TRBV2 TGTGCCAGCAGCTCCCCGGGACTTAGGGCAGAGACCCAGTACTTC CASSSPGLRAETQYF
NA TRBD2 TRBJ2-1 TRBV7-7 TGTGCTAGCAGCTTAGCAACGCCTAGCGGATACAATGAGCAGTTCTTC CASSLATPSGYNEQFF
NA NA TRBJ1-1 TRBV20-1 TGCAGTGCTAGCAAAAGCTCAAGTGGGATATCTGAAGCTTTCTTT CSASKSSSGISEAFF
NA TRBD1 TRBJ1-2 TRBV12-5 TGTGCTAGTGGTTTGGTGGTGGTTCCGGGACAGGGGGACTATGGCTACACCTTC CASGLVVVPGQGDYGYTF
many TRBD1 TRBJ1-1 TRBV6-1 TGTGCCAGCAGTGGGACAGGGGGCATCACTGAAGCTTTCTTT CASSGTGGITEAFF
few TRBD2 TRBJ2-4 TRBV12-3/TRBV12-4 TGTGCCAGCAGTTGGGGACTAGCGGGAGAGAACATTCAGTACTTC CASSWGLAGENIQYF
many TRBD2 TRBJ2-5 TRBV7-2 TGTGCCAGCAGGACACTAGCGGGAGGGGAGACCCAGTACTTC CASRTLAGGETQYF
NA TRBD1 TRBJ2-1 TRBV7-3 TGTGCCAGCAGCTCCACAGGGGGAGGCTACAATGAGCAGTTCTTC CASSSTGGGYNEQFF
many NA TRBJ1-1 TRBV12-3/TRBV12-4 TGTGCCAGCAGATCCAGACAGAACACTGAAGCTTTCTTT CASRSRQNTEAFF
NA NA TRBJ2-5 TRBV5-1 TGCGCCAGCAGCTTGGGATTACTGGTAGAGACCCAGTACTTC CASSLGLLVETQYF
NA TRBD1 TRBJ2-7 TRBV28 TGTGCCAGCAGGGTCCGGGACAGGGCCCCCGAGCAGTACTTC CASRVRDRAPEQYF
many NA TRBJ1-5 TRBV30 TGTGCCTGGAGTTGGGGGCCAGGTCAGCCCCAGCATTTT CAWSWGPGQPQHF
NA NA TRBJ1-1 TRBV11-1 TGTGCCAGCAGCCAGGCATACCTGAACACTGAAGCTTTCTTT CASSQAYLNTEAFF
NA NA TRBJ2-1 TRBV6-2/TRBV6-3 TGTGCCAGCACATCGTACCCATACAATGAGCAGTTCTTC CASTSYPYNEQFF
many TRBD2 TRBJ2-2 TRBV13 TGTGCCAGCAGCCCGGGACTAGCGGGAGACAACGCCGGGGAGCTGTTTTTT CASSPGLAGDNAGELFF
many TRBD2 TRBJ2-3 TRBV5-1 TGCGCCAGCACCTGGGGGACTAGCTTAGCAGATACGCAGTATTTT CASTWGTSLADTQYF
many NA TRBJ2-2 TRBV18 TGTGCCAGCTCCTCCGGGACGGCAAACACCGGGGAGCTGTTTTTT CASSSGTANTGELFF
few TRBD1 TRBJ1-5 TRBV2 TGTGCCAGCAGTTGGACAGGACTTGGGGCCCAGCATTTT CASSWTGLGAQHF
few NA TRBJ2-2 TRBV19 TGTGCCGGCCGGGAAGGGATGGCCGGGGAGCTGTTTTTT CAGREGMAGELFF
few NA TRBJ1-5 TRBV7-8 TGTGCCAGCAGCTCTCGAAGAACAGGGACAAGTGGGCCCCAGCATTTT CASSSRRTGTSGPQHF
few TRBD1 TRBJ2-2 TRBV5-5 TGTGCCAGCAGCTTTAAACAGGGGACGAACACCGGGGAGCTGTTTTTT CASSFKQGTNTGELFF
NA NA TRBJ2-7 TRBV20-1 TGCAGTGCTAGACTAATGACAAATGAGCAGTACTTC CSARLMTNEQYF
many NA TRBJ1-2 TRBV6-2/TRBV6-3 TGTGCCAGCAGTTACGGCGTGTATGGCTACACCTTC CASSYGVYGYTF
NA NA TRBJ2-7 TRBV6-6 TGTGCCAGCAGTTACTCGGCGGGCAGGGAGCAGTACTTC CASSYSAGREQYF
few NA TRBJ1-5 TRBV20-1 TGCAGTGCTAGAGATTGGCGGAATAGCAATCAGCCCCAGCATTTT CSARDWRNSNQPQHF
NA NA TRBJ2-4 TRBV3-1 TGTGCCAGCAGCCCTCCGGGACTCCCCATAAACATTCAGTACTTC CASSPPGLPINIQYF
many NA TRBJ1-1 TRBV7-8 TGTGCCAGCAGCGCATTAATGGGTTTCACTGAAGCTTTCTTT CASSALMGFTEAFF